This paragraph reports one T cell receptor (beta chain). This CDR3 region has 15 residues. V dropped 1 base and J dropped 2 bases, with 9 bases sitting between them. Germline loops: CDR1 LGHNA, CDR2 YSLEER. This entry is derived from a study of long-term antiretroviral therapy in people with HIV. At the survey level, the v3.0 immunoSEQ assay was run. Clones were sequenced by immunoSEQ multiplex PCR, and TCRdb holds only the in-frame ones, with some missing. The sample holds roughly 28,000 clones; 88% are singletons and the top ten take approximately 4%. The sample here was unsorted PBMCs, taken 0.5 years after starting antiretroviral therapy. The rearrangement links TRBV4-3 to TRBJ1-3; no clear D gene. The receptor comes from a woman between 18 and 30 years old with HIV. CDR3 loop: CASSQVGGAGNTIYF. The CDR3 nucleotides read TGCGCCAGCAGCCAAGTCGGCGGCGCTGGAAACACCATATATTTT.